The rows below give T cell receptor beta chains drawn from one sample of a study of Graves' ophthalmopathy and Graves' hyperthyroidism. MiXCR, applied by TCRdb to the multiplex PCR reads, yields one record per CDR3 protein. The sample contains more than 1,000,000 distinct CDR3 sequences, roughly 35% of which appear only once. Sequencing was performed on peripheral blood or thyroid tissue (not recorded which). Receptors were obtained from an adult man with Graves' hyperthyroidism. Each CDR3 is given with its conserved first and last residue. Fields, in order: J gene, D gene, V gene, clone size, CDR3 DNA, CDR3 protein. A D gene is named only where the DNA matches it firmly. Clone size appears in some rows only: once, few, many, or a class for an expanded clone.

TRBJ1-6 | TRBD1 | TRBV11-1 | . | TGTGCCAGCAGCCCGTGGACAGGGGGCAATTCACCCCTCCACTTT | CASSPWTGGNSPLHF
TRBJ2-7 | TRBD2 | TRBV5-1 | few | TGCGCCAGCAGCTTGGTCGCGGGAGATGGGTACGAGCAGTACTTC | CASSLVAGDGYEQYF
TRBJ1-2 | TRBD1 | TRBV25-1 | . | TGTGCCAGCAGTGAACACTTAGGGACAGCTTATGGCTACACCTTC | CASSEHLGTAYGYTF
TRBJ1-2 | . | TRBV20-1 | many | TGCAGTGCTAGCAATAAAGGAGGACATGGCTACACCTTC | CSASNKGGHGYTF
TRBJ2-5 | TRBD2 | TRBV27 | few | TGTGCCAGCAGTTTGAGAAGGACTAGCGGGGGAAAACAAGAGACCCAGTACTTC | CASSLRRTSGGKQETQYF
TRBJ2-5 | TRBD2 | TRBV12-3/TRBV12-4 | . | TGTGCCAGCAGTCAGGGCGGGAGGGCCGTAGAGACCCAGTACTTC | CASSQGGRAVETQYF
TRBJ1-5 | . | TRBV5-1 | . | TGCGCCAGCAGCTTGATCCCGGGCCGAAATCAGCCCCAGCATTTT | CASSLIPGRNQPQHF
TRBJ1-6 | TRBD1 | TRBV5-4 | few | TGTGCCAGCAGCCGTAGGGGACAGGGGGGTAATTCACCCCTCCACTTT | CASSRRGQGGNSPLHF
TRBJ1-4 | . | TRBV12-3/TRBV12-4 | many | TGTGCCAGCAGTTCCGGCAAGGCAACTAATGAAAAACTGTTTTTT | CASSSGKATNEKLFF
TRBJ2-2 | . | TRBV7-2 | . | TGTGCCAGCAGCCCTCTCCCCCCTAGCTTGTTGAGAACCGGGGAGCTGTTTTTT | CASSPLPPSLLRTGELFF
TRBJ1-5 | . | TRBV30 | few | TGTGCCTGGTCAGGTGCAGGAGACCAGCCCCAGCATTTT | CAWSGAGDQPQHF
TRBJ2-5 | TRBD1 | TRBV29-1 | . | TGCAGCGTAAAACAGGGGGCGATAAAGACCCAGTACTTC | CSVKQGAIKTQYF
TRBJ1-2 | . | TRBV29-1 | . | TGCAGCGTCACCCGGGGGGGTAACTATGGCTACACCTTC | CSVTRGGNYGYTF
TRBJ1-2 | TRBD1 | TRBV24-1 | . | TGTGCCAGCAGTTTACGCGGGACAGGGGGCTATGGCTACACCTTC | CASSLRGTGGYGYTF
TRBJ2-7 | TRBD2 | TRBV29-1 | few | TGCAGCATCGGGACTAGCGGGGGGCACCCCTACGAGCAGTACTTC | CSIGTSGGHPYEQYF
TRBJ2-5 | TRBD2 | TRBV9 | many | TGTGCCAGCAGCGTAGGAGCGGGGGGTATAGAGACCCAGTACTTC | CASSVGAGGIETQYF
TRBJ2-5 | . | TRBV7-9 | many | TGTGCCAGCAGCGCCCACAGGAGGGAGACCCAGTACTTC | CASSAHRRETQYF
TRBJ2-2 | TRBD2 | TRBV12-3/TRBV12-4 | many | TGTGCCAGCAGTTTGCGGCGGGAGTCTCTCGGGGAGCTGTTTTTT | CASSLRRESLGELFF
TRBJ1-5 | . | TRBV30 | . | TGTGCCTGGAGCTCCGGCGGGCAGCCCCAGCATTTT | CAWSSGGQPQHF
TRBJ2-2 | . | TRBV3-1 | . | TGTGCCAGCAGCAACCATGGGACACCCACCGGGGAGCTGTTTTTT | CASSNHGTPTGELFF
TRBJ1-1 | . | TRBV7-9 | . | TGTGCCAGCAGCTTCCTCGGACACGACGGAGCTTTCTTT | CASSFLGHDGAFF
TRBJ2-7 | . | TRBV2 | many | TGTGCCAGCTTTTCGGGGGAAAGCTCCTACGAGCAGTACTTC | CASFSGESSYEQYF
TRBJ2-7 | . | TRBV9 | many | TGTGCCAGCAGCGTAGGGGGGTTCCCCTACGAGCAGTACTTC | CASSVGGFPYEQYF
TRBJ2-7 | . | TRBV12-3/TRBV12-4 | . | TGTGCCAGCAGTTCGGGGGGCTCCGCGTACTACGAGCAGTACTTC | CASSSGGSAYYEQYF
TRBJ2-2 | . | TRBV2 | many | TGTGCCAGCGCGACTCAGGGGTTCGGGGAGCTGTTTTTT | CASATQGFGELFF
TRBJ2-7 | . | TRBV7-2 | . | TGTGCCAGCAGTGAATTGAGTAGATCCTACGAGCAGTACTTC | CASSELSRSYEQYF
TRBJ2-6 | TRBD1 | TRBV12-3/TRBV12-4 | . | TGTGCCAGCACCTCTATTCTGGGACAGGGGGAGGCCAACGTCCTGACTTTC | CASTSILGQGEANVLTF
TRBJ1-6 | . | TRBV4-3 | . | TGCGCCAGCAGCCAAGATAGCGGACGGGGGGATTCACCCCTCCACTTT | CASSQDSGRGDSPLHF
TRBJ2-2 | TRBD2 | TRBV7-8 | many | TGTGCCAGCCTGGCGGGGGTGAACACCGGGGAGCTGTTTTTT | CASLAGVNTGELFF
TRBJ1-1 | TRBD1 | TRBV4-1 | many | TGCGCCAGCAGCCGAGCAACAGGGGACGGCACTGAAGCTTTCTTT | CASSRATGDGTEAFF
TRBJ2-7 | . | TRBV12-3/TRBV12-4 | . | TGTGCCAGCACCTTTGGCATGTATGAGCAGTACTTC | CASTFGMYEQYF
TRBJ1-6 | . | TRBV10-3 | many | TGTGCCATCGGGGGGTATGAAAATTCACCCCTCCACTTT | CAIGGYENSPLHF
TRBJ1-2 | TRBD1 | TRBV7-2 | . | TGTGCCAGCAGCTTAGCGCGGGTGTCAGGGGGCGATGGCTACACCTTC | CASSLARVSGGDGYTF
TRBJ2-2 | . | TRBV2 | many | TGTGCCAGCAGGGTGACGGGCGGGGAGCTGTTTTTT | CASRVTGGELFF
TRBJ2-7 | . | TRBV7-9 | . | TGTGCCAGCAGCTTATACAACGGAAACTACGAGCAGTACTTC | CASSLYNGNYEQYF
TRBJ2-7 | TRBD2 | TRBV10-3 | many | TGTGCCATCAGTGATTTAGTCGGGACTAGCGGGAGAGAAAAAGTGAGATCCTACGAGCAGTACTTC | CAISDLVGTSGREKVRSYEQYF
TRBJ2-5 | . | TRBV7-9 | many | TGTGCCAGCAGCCAGAGGACAGAGACCCAGTACTTC | CASSQRTETQYF
TRBJ1-1 | . | TRBV15 | many | TGTGCCACCAGCAGAGTTTTCGCGGAGAACACTGAAGCTTTCTTT | CATSRVFAENTEAFF
TRBJ1-5 | . | TRBV28 | once | TGTGCCAGCAGTGCGGGGGGGGGAACCCAGCATTTT | CASSAGGGTQHF
TRBJ2-7 | . | TRBV11-1 | . | TGTGCCAGCAGACCCGGTGGGGGGCTTGATAGCTCCTACGAGCAGTACTTC | CASRPGGGLDSSYEQYF
TRBJ2-7 | . | TRBV20-1 | many | TGCAGTGCTACGGAGGGCTTGTACGAGCAGTACTTC | CSATEGLYEQYF
TRBJ1-1 | TRBD1 | TRBV29-1 | once | TGCAGAGCACAGGGGATGAACACTGAAGCTTTCTTT | CRAQGMNTEAFF
TRBJ1-5 | . | TRBV12-3/TRBV12-4 | many | TGTGCCAGCACCTTGAAGGGGAATCAGCCCCAGCATTTT | CASTLKGNQPQHF
TRBJ1-2 | TRBD1 | TRBV28 | few | TGTGCCAGCACCCCCCGACAGGGGAAGTTGGCCTACACCTTC | CASTPRQGKLAYTF
TRBJ1-5 | TRBD1 | TRBV25-1 | once | TGTGCCAGCCAGGGGGGGGCTCATCAGCCCCAGCATTTT | CASQGGAHQPQHF
TRBJ2-3 | . | TRBV7-9 | few | TGTGCCAGCAGCTTTGGAGGCACAGATACGCAGTATTTT | CASSFGGTDTQYF
TRBJ2-7 | . | TRBV2 | many | TGTGCCAGCAGTGTACACAGCGCCTACGAGCAGTACTTC | CASSVHSAYEQYF
TRBJ1-5 | . | TRBV19 | many | TGTGCCAGTAGTATAAGCCCCACGTCCTATCAGCCCCAGCATTTT | CASSISPTSYQPQHF
TRBJ1-6 | . | TRBV15 | . | TGTGCCACCAGCAGAGAGGGGCGTACCTATAATTCACCCCTCCACTTT | CATSREGRTYNSPLHF
TRBJ1-2 | TRBD1 | TRBV19 | . | TGTGCCGCGCTCCGGACAGGCAAAAACTATGGCTACACCTTC | CAALRTGKNYGYTF
TRBJ2-7 | . | TRBV14 | many | TGTGCCAGCAGCCATGCTACTAGTTCCGACTACGAGCAGTACTTC | CASSHATSSDYEQYF